These T cell receptor beta chains were read from a single sample in a study of T cells expressing NK-cell markers. TCRdb derives one entry per CDR3 protein from the 5' RACE reads, leaving out DNA. The specimen's table records 150,000 or so distinct CDR3 sequences. The sequencing sample was made of blood T cells: a sorted CD56 or NKG2C T cell subset, CD4+ or CD8+ T cells, or bulk PBMC T cells (not recorded which). Receptors originate from a woman between 18 and 69 years old in good health. CDR3s include the opening cysteine and the closing phenylalanine or tryptophan.

TRBV5-1	TRBJ1-1	CASSTLTVNTEAFF
TRBV5-1	TRBJ2-3	CASSLQTSGGPTDTQYF
TRBV5-1	TRBJ2-2	CASSRISAGTGELFF
TRBV5-5	TRBJ2-7	CASSLAQRSYEQYF
TRBV28	TRBJ2-5	CASSSLGTVRGTQYF
TRBV5-1	TRBJ2-7	CASSLETTLYEQYF
TRBV20-1	TRBJ2-5	CSASGDFHQETQYF
TRBV5-1	TRBJ2-5	CASSLDGSPGSGETQYF
TRBV24-1	TRBJ2-3	CAKTTGASTDTQYF
TRBV4-1	TRBJ2-3	CASSQQLFRALREGTQYF
TRBV5-1	TRBJ1-2	CASYTGHSKNSGGYTF
TRBV20-1	TRBJ2-7	CSARRRTSGSEEQYF
TRBV5-6	TRBJ2-3	CASSPSSADTQYF
TRBV20-1	TRBJ1-1	CSARTGEAFSNTEAFF
TRBV5-1	TRBJ2-6	CASAPGQETGANVLTF
TRBV15	TRBJ2-5	CATGGRGKQETQYF
TRBV7-9	TRBJ1-1	CASSLSRALRTTEAFF
TRBV12-3/TRBV12-4	TRBJ2-7	CASRGQGFNGEQYF
TRBV5-1	TRBJ2-6	CASSKPDSSGANVLTF
TRBV11-1	TRBJ2-3	CASSLGFLDTDTQYF
TRBV12-3/TRBV12-4	TRBJ2-3	CASSFGRRTDTQYF
TRBV4-1	TRBJ1-2	CASSQGDRENYGYTF
TRBV2	TRBJ1-1	CASGTGGVTEAFF
TRBV4-2	TRBJ1-3	CASSQDFQRRNTIYF
TRBV12-3/TRBV12-4	TRBJ1-5	CASSKWDSPNQPQHF
TRBV12-3/TRBV12-4	TRBJ2-1	CASSLGGGRLYNEQFF
TRBV7-2	TRBJ2-1	CASSIHPGLTTRDEQFF
TRBV7-9	TRBJ2-1	CASSSPGNEQFF
TRBV2	TRBJ1-2	CASTQGVGHGYTF
TRBV6-1	TRBJ2-1	CASRGQGYNEQFF
TRBV7-2	TRBJ2-3	CASSFAQLDTQYF
TRBV20-1	TRBJ2-2	CSARPPGGPGELFF
TRBV7-3	TRBJ2-2	CATGQGAGTGELFF
TRBV27	TRBJ2-5	CASMLAGGNFRETQYF
TRBV7-9	TRBJ1-2	CASSPRHGGNYGYTF
TRBV9	TRBJ2-1	CASSVGPGTQYNEQFF
TRBV3-1	TRBJ1-1	CASSFLETEAFF
TRBV20-1	TRBJ2-3	CSATMRLQYTDTQYF
TRBV27	TRBJ2-7	CASSSGQGWSYEQYF
TRBV5-6	TRBJ2-7	CASSHPTGVDEQYF
TRBV9	TRBJ1-4	CASSVSHQATNEKLFF